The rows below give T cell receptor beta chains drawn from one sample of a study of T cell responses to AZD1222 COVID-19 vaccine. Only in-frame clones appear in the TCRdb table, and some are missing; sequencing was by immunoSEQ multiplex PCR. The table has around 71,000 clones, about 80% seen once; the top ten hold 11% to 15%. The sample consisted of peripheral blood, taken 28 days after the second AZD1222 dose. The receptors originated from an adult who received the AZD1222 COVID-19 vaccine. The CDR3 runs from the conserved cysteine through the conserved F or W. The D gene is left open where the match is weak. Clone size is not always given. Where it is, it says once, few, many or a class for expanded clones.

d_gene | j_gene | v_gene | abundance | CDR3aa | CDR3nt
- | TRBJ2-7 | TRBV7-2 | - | CASSLSSIGAPYEQYF | TGTGCCAGCAGCTTAAGTTCGATAGGGGCACCCTACGAGCAGTACTTC
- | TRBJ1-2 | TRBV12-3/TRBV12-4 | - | CASTQGLSYGYTF | TGTGCCAGCACGCAGGGGTTGAGCTATGGCTACACCTTC
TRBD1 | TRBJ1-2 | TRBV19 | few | CASSIGGQGFGGYTF | TGTGCCAGTAGTATAGGGGGACAGGGGTTCGGCGGCTACACCTTC
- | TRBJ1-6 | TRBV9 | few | CASSADVGGRSYNSPLHF | TGTGCCAGCAGCGCCGACGTGGGGGGACGGTCCTATAATTCACCCCTCCACTTT
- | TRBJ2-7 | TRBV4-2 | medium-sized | CASSQDEGGPYEQYF | TGTGCCAGCAGCCAAGACGAGGGGGGGCCCTACGAGCAGTACTTC
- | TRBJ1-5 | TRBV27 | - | CASSPERRSNQPQHF | TGTGCCAGCAGTCCCGAGCGACGGAGCAATCAGCCCCAGCATTTT
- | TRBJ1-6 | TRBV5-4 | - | CASSLAEGLSPLHF | TGTGCCAGCAGCTTGGCCGAGGGATTGTCACCCCTCCACTTT
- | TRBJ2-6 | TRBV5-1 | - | CASSRGLGYPGANVLTF | TGCGCCAGCAGCCGGGGACTCGGATATCCTGGGGCCAACGTCCTGACTTTC
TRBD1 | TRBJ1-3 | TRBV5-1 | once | CASSPGTGSGNTIYF | TGCGCCAGCAGCCCGGGGACAGGCTCTGGAAACACCATATATTTT
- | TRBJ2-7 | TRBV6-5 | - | CAIQPGTTSYEQYF | TGTGCCATCCAACCCGGGACAACCTCCTACGAGCAGTACTTC
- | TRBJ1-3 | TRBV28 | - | CASSSGLRGNTIYF | TGTGCCAGCAGTTCCGGACTAAGGGGAAACACCATATATTTT
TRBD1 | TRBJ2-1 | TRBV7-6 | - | CASSLGQGSYNEQFF | TGTGCCAGCAGCTTGGGACAGGGATCGTACAATGAGCAGTTCTTC
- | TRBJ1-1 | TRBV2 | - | CIKQGDTEAFF | TGTATAAAACAGGGTGACACTGAAGCTTTCTTT
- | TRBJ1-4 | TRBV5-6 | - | CASSLISPNEKLFF | TGTGCCAGCAGCCTGATAAGCCCTAATGAAAAACTGTTTTTT
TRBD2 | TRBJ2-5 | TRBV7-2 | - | CASSRAGAKPGETQYF | TGTGCCAGCAGCAGAGCGGGGGCAAAGCCGGGGGAGACCCAGTACTTC
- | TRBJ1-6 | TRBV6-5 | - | CASNRGHNSPLHF | TGTGCCAGCAATCGGGGTCATAATTCACCCCTCCACTTT
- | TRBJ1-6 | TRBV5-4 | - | CASSLAGTVNSPLHF | TGTGCCAGCAGCTTGGCTGGGACGGTGAATTCACCCCTCCACTTT
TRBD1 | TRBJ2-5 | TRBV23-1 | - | CASSLPGQVQETQYF | TGCGCCAGCAGTCTCCCGGGACAGGTCCAAGAGACCCAGTACTTC
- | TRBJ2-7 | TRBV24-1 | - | CATSDLGEQYF | TGTGCCACCAGTGATTTGGGGGAGCAGTACTTC
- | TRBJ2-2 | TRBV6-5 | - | CASTSYTRNTGELFF | TGTGCCAGCACTAGCTACACGCGGAACACCGGGGAGCTGTTTTTT
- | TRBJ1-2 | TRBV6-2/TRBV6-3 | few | CASSYGGQHYGYTF | TGTGCCAGCAGTTACGGGGGGCAGCACTATGGCTACACCTTC
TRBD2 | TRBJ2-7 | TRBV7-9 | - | CASSPNSGGFSEQYF | TGTGCCAGCAGCCCTAACAGCGGGGGATTCAGCGAGCAGTACTTC
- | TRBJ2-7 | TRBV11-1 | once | CASSLPGQRYEQYF | TGTGCCAGCAGCTTGCCTGGGCAGCGCTACGAGCAGTACTTC
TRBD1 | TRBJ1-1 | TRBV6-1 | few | CASSEARTGVPEAFF | TGTGCCAGCAGTGAAGCGCGGACAGGGGTGCCTGAAGCTTTCTTT
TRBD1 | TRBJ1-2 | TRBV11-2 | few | CASSPRGTKVGYTF | TGTGCCAGCAGCCCCAGGGGGACTAAGGTTGGCTACACCTTC
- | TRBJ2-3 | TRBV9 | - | CASSLTSGSEGTQYF | TGTGCCAGCAGTCTCACTTCGGGTAGCGAAGGGACGCAGTATTTT
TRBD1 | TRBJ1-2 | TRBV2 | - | CASSEQGDGYTF | TGTGCCAGCAGTGAACAGGGGGATGGCTACACCTTC
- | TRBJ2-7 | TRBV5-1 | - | CASSLVALSREFREQYF | TGCGCCAGCAGCTTGGTTGCCCTTAGCCGAGAGTTCCGCGAGCAGTACTTC
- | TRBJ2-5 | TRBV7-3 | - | CASSLTPGQETQYF | TGTGCCAGCAGCTTAACTCCAGGGCAAGAGACCCAGTACTTC